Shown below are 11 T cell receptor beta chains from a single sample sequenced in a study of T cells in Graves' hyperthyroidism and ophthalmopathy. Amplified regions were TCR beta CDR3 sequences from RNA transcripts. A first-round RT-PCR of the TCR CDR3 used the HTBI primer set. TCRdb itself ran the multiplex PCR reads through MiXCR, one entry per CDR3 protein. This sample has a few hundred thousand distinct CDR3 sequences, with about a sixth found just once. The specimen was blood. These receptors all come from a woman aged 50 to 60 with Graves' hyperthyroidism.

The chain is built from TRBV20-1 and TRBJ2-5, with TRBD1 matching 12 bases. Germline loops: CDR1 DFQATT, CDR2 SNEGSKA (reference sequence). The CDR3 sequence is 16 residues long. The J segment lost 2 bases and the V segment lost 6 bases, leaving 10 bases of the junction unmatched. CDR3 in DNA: TGCAGTGCAACCGGGACAGGGGGCAGCGGGCAAGAGACCCAGTACTTC. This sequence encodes CSATGTGGSGQETQYF.

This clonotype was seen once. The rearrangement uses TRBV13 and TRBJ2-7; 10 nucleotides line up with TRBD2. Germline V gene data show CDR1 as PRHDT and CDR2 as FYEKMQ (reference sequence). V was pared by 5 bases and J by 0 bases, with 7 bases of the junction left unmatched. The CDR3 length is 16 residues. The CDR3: CASSPPGLASSYEQYF. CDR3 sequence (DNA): TGTGCCAGCAGCCCTCCGGGACTAGCGAGCTCCTACGAGCAGTACTTC.

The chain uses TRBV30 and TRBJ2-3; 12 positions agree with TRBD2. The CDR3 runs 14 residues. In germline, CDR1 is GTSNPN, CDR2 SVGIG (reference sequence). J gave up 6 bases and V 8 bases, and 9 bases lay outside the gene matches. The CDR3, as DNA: TGTGCCCTCGCGACTAGCGGGAGTTCGGATACGCAGTATTTT. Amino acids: CALATSGSSDTQYF.

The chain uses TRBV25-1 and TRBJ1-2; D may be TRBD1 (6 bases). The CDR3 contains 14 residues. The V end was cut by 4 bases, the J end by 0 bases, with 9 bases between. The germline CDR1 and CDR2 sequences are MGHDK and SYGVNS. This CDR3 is CASSVRGANYGYTF. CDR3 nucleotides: TGTGCCAGCAGTGTAAGGGGGGCTAACTATGGCTACACCTTC.

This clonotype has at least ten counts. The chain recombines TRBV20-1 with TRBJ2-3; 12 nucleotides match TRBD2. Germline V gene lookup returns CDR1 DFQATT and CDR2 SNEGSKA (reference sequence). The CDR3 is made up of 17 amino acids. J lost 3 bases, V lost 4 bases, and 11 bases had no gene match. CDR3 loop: CSATPSSGRAGTDTQYF. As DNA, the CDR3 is TGCAGTGCTACCCCCTCTAGCGGGAGGGCCGGGACAGATACGCAGTATTTT.

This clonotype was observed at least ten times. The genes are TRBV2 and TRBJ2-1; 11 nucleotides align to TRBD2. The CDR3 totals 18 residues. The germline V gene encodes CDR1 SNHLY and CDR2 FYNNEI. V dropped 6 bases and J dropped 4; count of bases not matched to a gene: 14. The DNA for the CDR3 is TGTGCCAGCAGCCCCCTCGGGACTAGCGGAGCGCATTACAATGAGCAGTTCTTC. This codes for CASSPLGTSGAHYNEQFF.

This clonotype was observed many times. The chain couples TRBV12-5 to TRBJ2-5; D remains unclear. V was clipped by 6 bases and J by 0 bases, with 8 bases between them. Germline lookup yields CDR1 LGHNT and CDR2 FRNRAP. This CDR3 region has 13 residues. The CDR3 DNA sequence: TGTGCTAGTGGGCACGGACACCAAGAGACCCAGTACTTC. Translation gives CASGHGHQETQYF. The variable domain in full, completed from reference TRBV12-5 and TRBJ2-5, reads DARVTQTPRHKVTEMGQEVTMRCQPILGHNTVFWYRQTMMQGLELLAYFRNRAPLDDSGMPKDRFSAEMPDATLATLKIQPSEPRDSAVYFCASGHGHQETQYFGPGTRLLVL.

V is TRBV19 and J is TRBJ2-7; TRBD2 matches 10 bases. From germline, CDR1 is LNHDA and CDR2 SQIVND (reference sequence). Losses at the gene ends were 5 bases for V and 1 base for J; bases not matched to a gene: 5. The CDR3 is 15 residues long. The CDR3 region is CASSWSSGRSYEQYF. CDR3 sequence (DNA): TGTGCCAGTAGTTGGTCTAGCGGGAGATCCTACGAGCAGTACTTC.

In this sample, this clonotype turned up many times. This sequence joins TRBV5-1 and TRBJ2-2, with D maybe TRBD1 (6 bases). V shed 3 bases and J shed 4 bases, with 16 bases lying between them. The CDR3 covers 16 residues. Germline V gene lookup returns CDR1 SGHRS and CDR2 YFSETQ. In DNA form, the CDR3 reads TGCGCCAGCAGCTCCGAGGGGGTCTACGTCACCGGGGAGCTGTTTTTT. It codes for CASSSEGVYVTGELFF.

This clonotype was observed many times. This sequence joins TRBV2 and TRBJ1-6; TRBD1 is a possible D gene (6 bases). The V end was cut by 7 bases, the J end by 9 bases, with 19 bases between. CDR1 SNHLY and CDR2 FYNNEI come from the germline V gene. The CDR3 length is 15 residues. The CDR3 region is CASTVQGEVGSPLHF. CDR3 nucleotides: TGTGCCAGCACCGTACAGGGAGAAGTGGGTTCACCCCTCCACTTT.

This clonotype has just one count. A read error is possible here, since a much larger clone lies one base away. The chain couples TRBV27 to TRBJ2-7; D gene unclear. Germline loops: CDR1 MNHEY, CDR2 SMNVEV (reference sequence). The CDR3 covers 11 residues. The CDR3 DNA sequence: TGTGCCAGCAGTTCTTCCCACGAGCAGTGCTTC. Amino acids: CASSSSHEQCF.